This TCR beta chain appears in the sequencing data of a study of T-cell memory formation after mild COVID-19. Points from the study as a whole: Contracting clones, day 15 to 85, had balanced CD4/CD8, and later expanders favored CD4+.

One entry per CDR3 protein results from TCRdb running MiXCR on the 5' RACE reads. Of about 130,000 distinct CDR3 sequences listed, about a sixth are singletons. A word on this clonotype: Antigen unknown.

The germline V gene has CDR1 MNHEY and CDR2 SVGAGI. The V gene end was trimmed by 5 bases and the J gene end by 4 bases; junction bases not matched to a gene: 14. The CDR3 loop spans 16 amino acids. The rearrangement links TRBV6-5 to TRBJ2-7, with 7 bases fitting TRBD2. Sequenced material: PBMCs or a T cell subset sorted from them (not recorded which). The receptor was isolated from an adult woman who had mild COVID-19 (a few samples of this study predate the infection). Cell type and time point are not known. The CDR3 nucleotides are TGTGCCAGCAGTCCCTCTCGCAACGGGGGGTTATACGAGCAGTACTTC. Its protein is CASSPSRNGGLYEQYF.